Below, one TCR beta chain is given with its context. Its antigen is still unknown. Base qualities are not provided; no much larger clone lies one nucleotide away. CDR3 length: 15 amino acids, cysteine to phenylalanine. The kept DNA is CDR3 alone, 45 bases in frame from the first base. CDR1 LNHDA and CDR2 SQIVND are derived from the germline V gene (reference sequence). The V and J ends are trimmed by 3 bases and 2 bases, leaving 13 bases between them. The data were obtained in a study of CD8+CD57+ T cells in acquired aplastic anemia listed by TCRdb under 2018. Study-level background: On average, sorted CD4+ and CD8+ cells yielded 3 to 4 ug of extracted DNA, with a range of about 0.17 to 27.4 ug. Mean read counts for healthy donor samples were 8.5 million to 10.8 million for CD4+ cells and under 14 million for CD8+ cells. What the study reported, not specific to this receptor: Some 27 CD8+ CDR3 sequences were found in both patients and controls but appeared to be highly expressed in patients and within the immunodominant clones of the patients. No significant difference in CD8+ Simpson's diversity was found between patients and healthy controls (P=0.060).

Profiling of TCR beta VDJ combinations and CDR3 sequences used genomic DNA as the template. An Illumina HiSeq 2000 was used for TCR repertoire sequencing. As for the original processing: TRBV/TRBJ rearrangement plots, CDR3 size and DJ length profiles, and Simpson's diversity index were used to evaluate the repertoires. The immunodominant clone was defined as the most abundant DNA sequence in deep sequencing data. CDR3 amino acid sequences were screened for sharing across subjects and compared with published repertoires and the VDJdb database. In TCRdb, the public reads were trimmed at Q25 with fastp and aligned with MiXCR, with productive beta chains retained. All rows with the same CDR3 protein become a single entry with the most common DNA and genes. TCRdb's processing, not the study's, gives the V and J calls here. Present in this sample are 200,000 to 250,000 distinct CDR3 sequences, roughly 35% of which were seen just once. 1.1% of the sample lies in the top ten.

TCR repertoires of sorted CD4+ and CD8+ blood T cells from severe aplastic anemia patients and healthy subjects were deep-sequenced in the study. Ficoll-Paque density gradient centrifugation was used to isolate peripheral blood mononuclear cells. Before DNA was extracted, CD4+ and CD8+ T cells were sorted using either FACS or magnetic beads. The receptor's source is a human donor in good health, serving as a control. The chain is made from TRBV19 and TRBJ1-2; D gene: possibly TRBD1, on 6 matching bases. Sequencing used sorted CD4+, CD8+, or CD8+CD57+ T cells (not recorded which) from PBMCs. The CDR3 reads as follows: CASSMGSGVNYGYTF. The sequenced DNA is TGTGCCAGTAGTATGGGGTCAGGGGTGAACTATGGCTACACCTTC.